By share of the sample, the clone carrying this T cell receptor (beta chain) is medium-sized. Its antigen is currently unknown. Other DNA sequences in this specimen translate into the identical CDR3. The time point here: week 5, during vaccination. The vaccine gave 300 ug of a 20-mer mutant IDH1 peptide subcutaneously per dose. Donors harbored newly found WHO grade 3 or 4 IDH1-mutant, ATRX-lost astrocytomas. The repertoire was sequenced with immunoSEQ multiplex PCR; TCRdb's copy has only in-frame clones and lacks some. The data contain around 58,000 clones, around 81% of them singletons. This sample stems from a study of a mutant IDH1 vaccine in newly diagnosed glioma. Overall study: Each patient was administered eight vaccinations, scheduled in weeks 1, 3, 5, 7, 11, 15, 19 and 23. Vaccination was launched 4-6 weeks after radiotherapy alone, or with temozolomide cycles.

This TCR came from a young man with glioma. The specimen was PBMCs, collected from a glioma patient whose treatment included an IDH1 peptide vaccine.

For the CDR3, the DNA is TGCAGTGCCCGGGACGACTACGAGCAGTACTTC. Amino acids: CSARDDYEQYF. The chain couples TRBV20-1 to TRBJ2-7; TRBD1 or TRBD2 may be the D gene (5 bases each). Trimming pared 6 bases from V and 3 bases from J, leaving 9 bases between. The CDR3 has 11 amino acids. The germline V gene encodes CDR1 DFQATT and CDR2 SNEGSKA (reference sequence).